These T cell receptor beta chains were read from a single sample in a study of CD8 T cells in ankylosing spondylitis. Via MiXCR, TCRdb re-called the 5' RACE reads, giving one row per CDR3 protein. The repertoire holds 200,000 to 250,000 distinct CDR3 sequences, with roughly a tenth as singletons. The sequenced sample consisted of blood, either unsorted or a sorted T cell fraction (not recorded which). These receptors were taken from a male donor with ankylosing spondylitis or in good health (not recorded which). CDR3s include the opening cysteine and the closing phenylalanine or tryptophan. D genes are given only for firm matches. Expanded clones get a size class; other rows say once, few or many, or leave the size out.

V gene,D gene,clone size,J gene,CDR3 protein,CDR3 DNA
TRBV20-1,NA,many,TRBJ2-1,CSARTPTELHNEQFF,TGCAGTGCTAGAACCCCCACGGAGCTCCACAATGAGCAGTTCTTC
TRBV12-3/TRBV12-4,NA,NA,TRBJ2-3,CASSPTLNTQYF,TGTGCCAGCAGCCCTACACTGAATACGCAGTATTTT
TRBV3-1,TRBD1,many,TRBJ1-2,CASSQGQGIGYTF,TGTGCCAGCAGCCAAGGACAGGGAATAGGCTACACCTTC
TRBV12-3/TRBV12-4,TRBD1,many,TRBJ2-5,CASSPDGTAEETQYF,TGTGCCAGCAGTCCGGACGGGACAGCGGAAGAGACCCAGTACTTC
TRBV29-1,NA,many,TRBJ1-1,CSVESERGGFF,TGCAGCGTTGAATCAGAGCGGGGTGGTTTCTTT
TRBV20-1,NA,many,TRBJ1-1,CSSPRRGNTEAFF,TGCAGCTCCCCCCGGCGCGGTAACACTGAAGCTTTCTTT
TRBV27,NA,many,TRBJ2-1,CASSPNVDNEQFF,TGTGCCAGCAGTCCAAACGTAGACAATGAGCAGTTCTTC
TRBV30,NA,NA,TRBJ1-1,CAWSGGLQAFF,TGTGCCTGGAGTGGAGGCTTGCAAGCTTTCTTT
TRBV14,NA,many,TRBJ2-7,CASSQGPSGGLYEQYF,TGTGCCAGCAGCCAAGGACCCTCAGGAGGGCTTTACGAGCAGTACTTC
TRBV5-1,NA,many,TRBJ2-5,CASSRDTQGETQYF,TGCGCCAGCAGCCGGGACACCCAAGGGGAGACCCAGTACTTC
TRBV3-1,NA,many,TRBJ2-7,CASSQDPGRKSPYEQYF,TGTGCCAGCAGCCAAGATCCGGGGAGGAAGAGTCCCTACGAGCAGTACTTC
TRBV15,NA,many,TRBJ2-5,CATSLLDQETQYF,TGTGCCACCAGTCTTCTGGATCAAGAGACCCAGTACTTC
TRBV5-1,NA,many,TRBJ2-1,CASGTSGNEQFF,TGCGCCAGCGGCACGTCGGGGAATGAGCAGTTCTTC
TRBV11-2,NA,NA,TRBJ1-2,CASSWALGEGYGYTF,TGTGCCAGCAGCTGGGCCCTAGGGGAGGGCTATGGCTACACCTTC
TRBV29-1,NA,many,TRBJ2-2,CSVSKRGMNTGELFF,TGCAGCGTTTCAAAAAGGGGGATGAACACCGGGGAGCTGTTTTTT
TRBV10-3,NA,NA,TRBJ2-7,CAISESVGYEQYF,TGTGCCATCAGTGAGTCGGTCGGCTACGAGCAGTACTTC
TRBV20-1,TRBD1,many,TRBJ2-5,CSAPGQGLETQYF,TGCAGTGCCCCGGGACAGGGGTTAGAGACCCAGTACTTC
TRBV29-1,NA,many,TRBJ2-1,CSVESLGGAPRLVSNEQFF,TGCAGCGTTGAATCCCTCGGGGGAGCCCCCCGCCTGGTATCGAATGAGCAGTTCTTC
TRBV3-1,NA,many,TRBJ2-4,CASSQDLAKNIQYF,TGTGCCAGCAGCCAGGACCTAGCCAAAAACATTCAGTACTTC
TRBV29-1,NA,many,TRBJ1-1,CSVETETEAFF,TGCAGCGTTGAAACAGAAACTGAAGCTTTCTTT
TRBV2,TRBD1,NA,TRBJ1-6,CASSVGTGDSPLHF,TGTGCCAGCAGTGTTGGGACAGGGGATTCACCCCTCCACTTT
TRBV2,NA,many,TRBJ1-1,CASSLQGSEAFF,TGTGCCAGCAGTCTCCAGGGGTCTGAAGCTTTCTTT
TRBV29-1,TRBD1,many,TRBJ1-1,CSVVGDRGQDTEAFF,TGCAGCGTAGTTGGGGACAGGGGGCAGGACACTGAAGCTTTCTTT
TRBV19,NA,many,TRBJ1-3,CASSIEGTYASGNTIYF,TGTGCCAGTAGTATAGAGGGAACTTACGCCTCTGGAAACACCATATATTTT
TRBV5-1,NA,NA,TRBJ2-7,CASSLGPSDKSTYEQYF,TGCGCCAGCAGCTTAGGGCCCAGTGACAAATCCACCTACGAGCAGTACTTC
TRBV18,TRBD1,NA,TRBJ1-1,CASSPERTGLRTEAFF,TGTGCCAGCTCACCTGAACGGACAGGTCTTAGGACTGAAGCTTTCTTT
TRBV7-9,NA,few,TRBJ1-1,CASSLTPSDLNTEAFF,TGTGCCAGCAGTTTAACCCCTTCAGATCTGAACACTGAAGCTTTCTTT
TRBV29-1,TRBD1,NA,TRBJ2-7,CSVKTGVYEQYF,TGCAGCGTGAAGACAGGGGTGTACGAGCAGTACTTC
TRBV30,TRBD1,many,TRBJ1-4,CAWSVQGGLGEKLFF,TGTGCCTGGAGTGTACAGGGGGGCCTGGGTGAAAAACTGTTTTTT
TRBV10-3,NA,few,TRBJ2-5,CAISEGPQYF,TGTGCCATCAGTGAGGGGCCCCAGTACTTC
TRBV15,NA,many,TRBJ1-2,CATSKGGSYGYTF,TGTGCCACCAGCAAAGGAGGGAGCTATGGCTACACCTTC
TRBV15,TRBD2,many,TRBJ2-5,CATSRGRREEYQETQYF,TGTGCCACCAGCAGAGGAAGGCGGGAGGAATACCAAGAGACCCAGTACTTC
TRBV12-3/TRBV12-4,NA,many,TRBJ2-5,CASTGGPRGETQYF,TGTGCCAGCACCGGCGGACCGAGGGGGGAGACCCAGTACTTC
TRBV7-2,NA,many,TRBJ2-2,CASSPPRTGELFF,TGTGCCAGCAGCCCACCCAGGACCGGGGAGCTGTTTTTT